The sequence of this TCR beta chain was determined in a study of CD8 T cells in Susac syndrome. CD8+ and CD4+ T cells taken from blood had their TCR beta sequenced. In contrast to the negatively isolated CD8+ and CD4+ T cells, TEMRA cells were FACS-enriched. When the RNA was reverse transcribed, random hexamers were used with an input of roughly 0.45 to 1 ug. The authors amplified TCR beta CDR3 across 54 Vbeta and 13 Jbeta using immunoSEQ multiplex PCR. TCRdb used MiXCR to reprocess the immunoSEQ multiplex PCR reads, holding one entry per CDR3 protein. The data hold approximately 120,000 distinct CDR3 sequences, with more than 75% observed a single time. The CDR3 consists of 12 residues. Germline CDR1 is SQVTM and CDR2 is ANQGSEA. V lost 7 bases, J lost 0 bases, and 9 bases lay in between. This clonotype came up a few times.

Sequencing was carried out using CD8+ T cells from PBMCs. The chain joins TRBV29-1 to TRBJ1-1; D call uncertain. The TCR comes from a human donor with multiple sclerosis. CDR3 coding DNA: TGCAGCGCCCTCCATGTGAACACTGAAGCTTTCTTT. Its protein product is CSALHVNTEAFF.